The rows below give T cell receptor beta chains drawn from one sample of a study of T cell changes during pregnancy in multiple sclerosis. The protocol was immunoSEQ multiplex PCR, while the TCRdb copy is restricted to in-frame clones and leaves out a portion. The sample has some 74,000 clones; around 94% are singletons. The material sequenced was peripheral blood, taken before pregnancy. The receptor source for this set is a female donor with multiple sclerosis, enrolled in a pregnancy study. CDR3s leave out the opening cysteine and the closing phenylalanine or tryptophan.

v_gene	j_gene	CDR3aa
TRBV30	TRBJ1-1	AWSPDRGQGMNTEAF
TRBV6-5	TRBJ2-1	ASSLQAGASYNEQF
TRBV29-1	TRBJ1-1	SVGEQGTEAF
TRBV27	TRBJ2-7	ASSSLKLSRTDWDTYEQY
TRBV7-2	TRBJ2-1	ASGNSGRYNEQF
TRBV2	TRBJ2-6	ASSKQASVSSGANVLT
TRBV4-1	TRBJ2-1	ASSRSVAGSSYNEQF
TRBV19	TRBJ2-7	ASMAESSGGIYEQY
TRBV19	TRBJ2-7	ASSITGRLSYEQY
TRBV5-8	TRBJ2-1	ASSSTRRQEQF
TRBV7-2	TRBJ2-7	ASSPQGGALYEQY
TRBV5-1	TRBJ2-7	ASSATSGPSYEQY
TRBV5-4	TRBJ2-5	ASSQSETQY
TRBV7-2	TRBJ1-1	ASSLTGAQTEAF
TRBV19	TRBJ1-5	ASSIGGQQPQH
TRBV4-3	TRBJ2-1	ASSQDKGQGSDEQF
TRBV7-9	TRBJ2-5	ASGSGRAGETQY
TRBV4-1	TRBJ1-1	ASSHPSGGTEAF
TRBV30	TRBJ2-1	AWGGVEQF
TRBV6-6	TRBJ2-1	ASSYRHPNNEQF
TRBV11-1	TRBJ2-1	ASSFRSYNEQF
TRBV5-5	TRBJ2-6	ASTGGQPLSGANVLT
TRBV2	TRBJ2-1	ASLRTGNYNEQF
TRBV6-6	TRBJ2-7	ASTLDRREQY
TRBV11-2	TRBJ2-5	ASSFTSGKETQY
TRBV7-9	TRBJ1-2	ASSSRTGGGYGYT
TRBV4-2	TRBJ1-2	ASSQDHEQGGYYGYT
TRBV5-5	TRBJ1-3	ASRLPLTGERGNTIY
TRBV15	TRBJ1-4	ATSRPLGTGGLATNEKLF
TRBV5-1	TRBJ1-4	ASTERGDPREKLF
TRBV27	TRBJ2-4	ASSDQQPPVAKNIQY
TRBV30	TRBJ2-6	ASTTSGRVSGANVLT
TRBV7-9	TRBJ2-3	ASSYPGIAGPTDTQY
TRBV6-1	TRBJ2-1	ASSGAGTELYNEQF